The 26 T cell receptor beta chains below were found in one sample sequenced in a study of CD8+CD57+ T cells in acquired aplastic anemia. The use of genomic DNA as template underpinned the TCR beta VDJ and CDR3 profiling. TCRdb analysed the reads with MiXCR anew, one entry per CDR3 protein. This sample has fewer than 250,000 distinct CDR3 sequences, with less than 65% found just once. The sequencing sample was made of sorted CD4+, CD8+, or CD8+CD57+ T cells (not recorded which) from PBMCs. Every receptor here comes from a human donor in good health, serving as a control.

This clonotype showed up many times. The chain couples TRBV2 to TRBJ1-5; 7 bases line up with TRBD1. V dropped 4 bases and J dropped 11; count of bases not matched to a gene: 11. CDR1 and CDR2 (germline): SNHLY, FYNNEI. This CDR3 comprises 14 residues. CDR3 DNA sequence: TGTGCCAGCAGTGGGGACAGTAAACAATCAGCCCAGCATTTT. Translating it yields CASSGDSKQSAQHF.

This clonotype was detected many times. This sequence joins TRBV6-1 and TRBJ1-4, with TRBD1 as a possible D gene (6 bases). The CDR3 loop spans 15 amino acids. V lost 3 bases, J lost 5 bases, and 13 bases lay in between. Germline CDR1 MNHNS, CDR2 SASEGT. The CDR3 DNA is TGTGCCAGCAGTGACATGGGACAACCGAATGAAAAACTGTTTTTT. Protein product: CASSDMGQPNEKLFF.

In its sample, this clonotype was seen many times. The chain combines TRBV6-6 with TRBJ1-1; D remains unclear. V was trimmed by 2 bases and J by 1 base, leaving 5 bases between them. Germline CDR1 MNHNY, CDR2 SVGAGI (reference sequence). This CDR3 has 13 amino acids. CDR3: CASSYGGNTEAFF. The CDR3 DNA is TGTGCCAGCAGTTACGGAGGGAACACTGAAGCTTTCTTT.

Regarding this clonotype: A much larger clone differs from this one at a single base, so this may be a read error. Given the absence of the conserved phenylalanine or tryptophan at the CDR3 end, a read error is likely. CDR3: CASSLTGGESPLHL. In nucleotides, the CDR3 is TGTGCCAGCTCGTTGACAGGGGGCGAATCACCCCTCCACCTT. This chain joins TRBV18 and TRBJ1-6, with 10 positions matching TRBD1. Germline V gene data show CDR1 as KGHSH and CDR2 as LQKENI. The CDR3 totals 14 residues. After removal of 6 bases from V and 10 bases from J, the junction contained 6 bases not matched to a gene.

The sample holds many counts of this clonotype. The rearrangement joins TRBV6-1 to TRBJ1-1; 8 bases fit TRBD1. From germline, CDR1 is MNHNS and CDR2 SASEGT. The CDR3 runs to 14 residues. The junction had 7 bases not matched to a gene; V was cut back by 10 bases and J by 0 bases. CDR3 sequence reads: CATRTGLMNTEAFF. In nucleotides, the CDR3 is TGTGCCACCCGGACAGGGCTTATGAACACTGAAGCTTTCTTT.

There are many counts of this clonotype. The chain is built from TRBV5-5 and TRBJ2-2; 7 nucleotides agree with TRBD1. The germline CDR1 and CDR2 sequences are SGHKS and YYEKEE (reference sequence). With 4 bases clipped from V and 2 bases from J, the junction kept 8 bases outside the gene matches. The CDR3 is 16 residues long. The CDR3 loop reads CASSPPGQINTGELFF. The CDR3 nucleotides are TGTGCCAGCAGCCCCCCGGGACAGATAAACACCGGGGAGCTGTTTTTT.

The chain has TRBV24-1 and TRBJ2-7; 7 bases map to TRBD1. CDR3 size: 14 residues. V lost 11 bases and J lost 0; bases outside the gene matches: 9. Per the germline V gene, CDR1 is KGHDR and CDR2 is SFDVKD. This CDR3 is CASTGTAHSYEQYF. The CDR3 DNA follows: TGTGCCAGCACCGGGACAGCACACTCCTACGAGCAGTACTTC.

This clonotype turned up a few times. The junction shows a germline mismatch at one end, possibly a read error. The genes are TRBV19 and TRBJ1-5, with 12 bases matching TRBD1. The CDR3 is made up of 18 amino acids. Germline loops: CDR1 LNHDA, CDR2 SQIVND (reference sequence). The CDR3 region is CTSSKDSTGTGGVGIQHF. CDR3 in DNA: TGTACCAGTAGTAAAGACTCGACCGGGACAGGGGGCGTCGGCATCCAGCATTTT. Variable domain in full (rest from reference TRBV19 and TRBJ1-5): DGGITQSPKYLFRKEGQNVTLSCEQNLNHDAMYWYRQDPGQGLRLIYYSQIVNDFQKGDIAEGYSVSREKKESFPLTVTSAQKNPTAFYLCTSSKDSTGTGGVGIQHFGDGTRLSIL.

Ten or more counts support this clonotype. The rearrangement uses TRBV5-1 and TRBJ1-4; D uncertain. The CDR3 is made up of 16 amino acids. Trimming cost V 0 bases and J 3 bases, with 12 bases left between them. The germline CDR1 and CDR2 sequences are SGHRS and YFSETQ. The CDR3 nucleotides read TGCGCCAGCAGCTTGGGATCACCAGGCCCTAATGAAAAACTGTTTTTT. Translating gives CASSLGSPGPNEKLFF.

This clonotype was recorded only once. The gene calls are TRBV9 and TRBJ2-5, with unresolved D. V was cut by 0 bases and J by 3 bases, with 3 bases left in between. CDR1 is SGDLS, CDR2 YYNGEE, per germline. The CDR3 loop spans 12 amino acids. In DNA, the CDR3 is TGTGCCAGCAGCGTAGACGAAGAGACCCAGTACTTC. Amino acid sequence: CASSVDEETQYF.

Regarding this clonotype: Because the CDR3 is missing its conserved closing phenylalanine or tryptophan, this is likely a read error. V gene TRBV10-2 combines with J gene TRBJ2-7; 7 nucleotides line up with TRBD1. The CDR3 length is 15 residues. Trimming took 10 bases from V and 0 from J; bases not matched to a gene: 12. In germline, CDR1 is WSHSY, CDR2 SAAADI. CDR3 sequence reads: CANNAGTEVSYEQYI. The CDR3 bases are TGCGCCAACAACGCCGGGACAGAGGTCTCCTACGAGCAGTACATC.

This clonotype has a single count. The chain carries TRBV5-1 and TRBJ2-7; possibly TRBD2 for D (6 bases). There are 14 residues in the CDR3. Per germline, CDR1 SGHRS and CDR2 YFSETQ. Trimming left V 0 bases short and J 0 bases short, with 7 bases between. The CDR3 DNA is TGCGCCAGCAGCTTGGCGACTAGCTCCTACGAGCAGTACTTC. Translating it yields CASSLATSSYEQYF.

This sequence joins TRBV15 and TRBJ1-1, with a possible D match to TRBD1 (6 bases). Germline V CDR1 and CDR2: LNHNV, YYDKDF (reference sequence). The CDR3 is 15 residues long. The germline V and J ends were trimmed by 1 base and 1 base, with 10 bases remaining between them. The CDR3 protein is CATSRAEQGNTEAFF. The CDR3 DNA reads as TGTGCCACCAGCAGAGCGGAACAGGGGAACACTGAAGCTTTCTTT.

This clonotype was seen a handful of times. J is TRBJ1-2 and V is TRBV6-1; a weak D match, TRBD1 (5 bases). Looked up from germline, CDR1 is MNHNS and CDR2 is SASEGT. The CDR3 runs to 15 residues. Trimming removed 5 bases at V and 3 bases at J, with 16 bases between. Here the CDR3 reads CASSYNWGSDYGYTF. The CDR3 DNA follows: TGTGCCAGCAGTTACAATTGGGGCTCGGACTATGGCTACACCTTC.

This clonotype has at least ten counts. The genes are TRBV7-2 and TRBJ1-5; D might be TRBD1 (5 bases). The length of the CDR3 is 16 residues. V was cut by 1 base and J by 3 bases, with 13 bases left in between. Germline CDR1 SGHTA, CDR2 FQGNSA. The CDR3 here is CASSLGGRGVNQPQHF. In nucleotides, the CDR3 is TGTGCCAGCAGCTTAGGAGGTCGGGGGGTCAATCAGCCCCAGCATTTT.

This clonotype was detected once. The rearrangement links TRBV5-1 to TRBJ2-7, with 8 bases aligning to TRBD1. CDR1 is SGHRS, CDR2 YFSETQ, per germline. V dropped 7 bases and J dropped 3; count of bases not matched to a gene: 9. The CDR3 contains 14 residues. Here the CDR3 DNA reads TGCGCCAGCGCTAGCCGGGACAGGAACTACGAGCAGTACTTC. It yields the protein CASASRDRNYEQYF.

This clonotype was counted at least ten times. This rearrangement joins TRBV19 to TRBJ1-1, with 8 bases aligning to TRBD1. V trimming: 3 bases; J trimming: 1 base; junction bases outside the gene matches: 4. The CDR3 covers 15 residues. Germline V gene data show CDR1 as LNHDA and CDR2 as SQIVND (reference sequence). Here the CDR3 reads CASSIDRGRNTEAFF. DNA of the CDR3: TGTGCCAGTAGTATCGACAGGGGTCGGAACACTGAAGCTTTCTTT.

Concerning this clonotype itself: One end of the junction does not line up with germline, which may come from a read error. The chain links TRBV4-1 to TRBJ2-7; 9 bases agree with TRBD2. Germline CDR1 is MGHRA and CDR2 is YSYEKL. CDR3 length: 17 residues. CDR3 amino acids: CASSPGGSGRSSYEQYF. CDR3 nucleotides: TGTGCCAGCAGCCCCGGCGGGAGCGGGAGGTCGTCCTACGAGCAGTACTTC.

To note about this clonotype: With a much larger clone just one base away, this may be a read error. This likely comes from a read error, as the CDR3 has no conserved phenylalanine or tryptophan at its end. The gene calls are TRBV6-2 or TRBV6-3 and TRBJ2-3; TRBD2 agrees at 15 bases. This CDR3 spans 14 amino acids. V shed 2 bases and J 9 bases; nucleotides not matched to a gene: 0. Germline V gene sequence: CDR1 MNHEY, CDR2 SVGEGT. The DNA of the CDR3 is TGTGCCAGCAGTTACGGACTAGCGGGGGGGACGCAGTATTTA. Amino acid sequence: CASSYGLAGGTQYL.

In this sample, this clonotype turned up a few times. The chain is built from TRBV2 and TRBJ2-5, with 8 positions matching TRBD1. V shed 6 bases, J shed 2 bases, and the junction held 8 bases outside the gene matches. CDR3 length: 15 amino acids. Germline CDR1 is SNHLY and CDR2 is FYNNEI. Here the CDR3 reads CASSVQGAGQETQYF. The CDR3 DNA is TGTGCCAGCAGCGTCCAGGGGGCAGGGCAAGAGACCCAGTACTTC.

The chain is built from TRBV7-2 and TRBJ1-6; TRBD1 matches 7 bases. Germline V gene lookup returns CDR1 SGHTA and CDR2 FQGNSA. V lost 3 bases, J lost 6 bases, and 8 bases stayed unmatched. This CDR3 is built from 16 residues. The CDR3 loop is CASSLGQTIRNSPLHF. The CDR3 DNA is TGTGCCAGCAGCTTGGGACAGACCATCCGTAATTCACCCCTCCACTTT. The full variable domain, completed using reference TRBV7-2 and TRBJ1-6, is GAGVSQSPSNKVTEKGKDVELRCDPISGHTALYWYRQSLGQGLEFLIYFQGNSAPDKSGLPSDRFSAERTGGSVSTLTIQRTQQEDSAVYLCASSLGQTIRNSPLHFGNGTRLTVT.

This clonotype was seen at least ten times. The chain links TRBV29-1 to TRBJ2-6; 7 nucleotides agree with TRBD1. CDR3 size: 16 residues. J was trimmed by 0 bases and V by 4 bases; bases with no gene match: 6. The V gene's germline CDR1 is SQVTM and CDR2 ANQGSEA. The CDR3 loop is CSVARTGGSGANVLTF. As DNA, the CDR3 is TGCAGCGTTGCGAGGACAGGAGGCTCTGGGGCCAACGTCCTGACTTTC.

There are a few counts of this clonotype. This chain links TRBV5-4 with TRBJ1-1; D remains unclear. The germline V gene has CDR1 SGHNT and CDR2 YYREEE (reference sequence). This CDR3 comprises 12 residues. Trimming cost V 5 bases and J 4 bases, with 9 bases left between them. CDR3 nucleotide sequence: TGTGCCAGCAGTGGAGTTGGCACTGAAGCTTTCTTT. It is translated as CASSGVGTEAFF.

This clonotype was seen more than once but under ten times. This rearrangement joins TRBV27 to TRBJ1-2, with a possible D match to TRBD1 (5 bases). The V gene lost 9 bases and the J gene lost 3 bases, with 14 bases spanning the gap. CDR3 length equals 13 residues. CDR1 MNHEY and CDR2 SMNVEV come from the germline V gene (reference sequence). This CDR3 is CASWGIRHYGYTF. The CDR3 DNA is TGTGCCAGTTGGGGCATCAGGCACTATGGCTACACCTTC.

A remark on this clonotype: One junction end does not reproduce the germline sequence, and a read error may be involved. This chain connects TRBV5-1 to TRBJ2-7, with a possible D match to TRBD1 (6 bases). Germline loops: CDR1 SGHRS, CDR2 YFSETQ. This CDR3 is 16 amino acids long. The CDR3 sequence: CASSPKGENGLGEQYF. The CDR3 region has the DNA TGTGCCAGCAGCCCCAAGGGGGAAAACGGGTTGGGCGAGCAGTACTTC.

Ten or more counts support this clonotype. The chain is built from TRBV2 and TRBJ2-2; D possibly corresponds to TRBD2 (5 bases). Trimming left V 0 bases short and J 6 bases short, with 14 bases between. The length of the CDR3 is 16 residues. CDR1 and CDR2 from the germline V gene are SNHLY and FYNNEI. CDR3: CASSEAPVAGAGELFF. DNA for the CDR3: TGTGCCAGCAGTGAAGCCCCTGTCGCGGGCGCCGGGGAGCTGTTTTTT. Variable domain in full (rest from reference TRBV2 and TRBJ2-2): EPEVTQTPSHQVTQMGQEVILRCVPISNHLYFYWYRQILGQKVEFLVSFYNNEISEKSEIFDDQFSVERPDGSNFTLKIRSTKLEDSAMYFCASSEAPVAGAGELFFGEGSRLTVL.